What follows describes a single TCR beta chain. CDR1 MDHEN and CDR2 SYDVKM come from the germline V gene. CDR3 length: 15 amino acids. Trimming cost V 3 bases and J 9 bases; bases outside gene matches: 9. These data originate in a study of T cell changes during pregnancy in multiple sclerosis. The assay was immunoSEQ multiplex PCR, and TCRdb's table has in-frame clones only and misses some. The sample has around 55,000 clones, 93% seen once; the top ten hold more than 3%. The specimen was CD8+ T cells from peripheral blood mononuclear cells, collected in the second trimester of pregnancy. The origin of this receptor is a female donor with multiple sclerosis, enrolled in a pregnancy study. The chain is built from TRBV28 and TRBJ1-1; 11 bases map to TRBD1. The CDR3 reads CASSLSGQGAGKAFF. CDR3 in DNA: TGTGCCAGCAGTTTGTCCGGACAGGGGGCGGGGAAAGCTTTCTTT.